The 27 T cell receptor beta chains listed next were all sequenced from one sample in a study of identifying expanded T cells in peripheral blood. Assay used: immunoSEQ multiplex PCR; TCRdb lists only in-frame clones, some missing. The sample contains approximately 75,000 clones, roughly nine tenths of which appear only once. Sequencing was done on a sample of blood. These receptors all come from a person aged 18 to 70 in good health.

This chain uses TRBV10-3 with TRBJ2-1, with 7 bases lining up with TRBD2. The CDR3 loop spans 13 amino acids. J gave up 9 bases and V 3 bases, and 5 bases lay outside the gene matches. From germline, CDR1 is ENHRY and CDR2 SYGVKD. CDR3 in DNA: TGTGCCATCAGTGAACAGCGGGAAAGTGAGCAGTTCTTC. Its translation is CAISEQRESEQFF.

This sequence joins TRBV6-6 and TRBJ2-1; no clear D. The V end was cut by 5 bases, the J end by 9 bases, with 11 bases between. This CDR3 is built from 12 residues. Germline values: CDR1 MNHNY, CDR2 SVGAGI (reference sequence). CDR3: CASSPRRLEQFF. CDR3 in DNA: TGTGCCAGCAGTCCCCGCCGGCTTGAGCAGTTCTTC.

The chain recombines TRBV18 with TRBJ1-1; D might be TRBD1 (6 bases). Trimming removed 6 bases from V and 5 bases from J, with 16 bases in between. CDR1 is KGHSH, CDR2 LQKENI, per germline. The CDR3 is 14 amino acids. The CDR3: CASSPARGGTEAFF. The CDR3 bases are TGTGCCAGCTCCCCGGCCAGGGGAGGGACTGAAGCTTTCTTT.

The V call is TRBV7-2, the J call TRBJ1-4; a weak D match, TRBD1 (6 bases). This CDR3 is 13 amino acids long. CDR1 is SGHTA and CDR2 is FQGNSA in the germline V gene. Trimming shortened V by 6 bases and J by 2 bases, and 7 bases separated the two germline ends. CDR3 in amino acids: CASSGQTNEKLFF. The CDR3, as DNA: TGTGCCAGCAGTGGACAGACTAATGAAAAACTGTTTTTT. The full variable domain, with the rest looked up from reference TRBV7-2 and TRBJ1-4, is GAGVSQSPSNKVTEKGKDVELRCDPISGHTALYWYRQSLGQGLEFLIYFQGNSAPDKSGLPSDRFSAERTGGSVSTLTIQRTQQEDSAVYLCASSGQTNEKLFFGSGTQLSVL.

The CDR3 loop reads CASSFRGEPNTEAFF. CDR3 bases: TGTGCCAGCAGCTTCCGGGGAGAACCGAACACTGAAGCTTTCTTT. The chain employs TRBV7-2 and TRBJ1-1; no firm D call. Germline values: CDR1 SGHTA, CDR2 FQGNSA. V was trimmed by 3 bases and J by 1 base, leaving 12 bases between them. The CDR3 consists of 15 residues.

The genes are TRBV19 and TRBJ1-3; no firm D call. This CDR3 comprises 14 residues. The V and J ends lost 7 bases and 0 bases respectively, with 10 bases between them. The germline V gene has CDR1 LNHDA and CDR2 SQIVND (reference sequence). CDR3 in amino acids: CASKGSDSGNTIYF. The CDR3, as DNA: TGTGCCAGTAAGGGATCAGACTCTGGAAACACCATATATTTT.

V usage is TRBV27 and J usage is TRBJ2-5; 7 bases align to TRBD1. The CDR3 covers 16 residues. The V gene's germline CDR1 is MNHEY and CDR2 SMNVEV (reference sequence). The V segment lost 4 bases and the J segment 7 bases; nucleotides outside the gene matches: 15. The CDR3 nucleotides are TGTGCCAGCAGTTCCCCGGGCATCGACAGGGTCGGGACCCAGTACTTC. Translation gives CASSSPGIDRVGTQYF.

CDR3: CASSRLANTGELFF. For the CDR3, the DNA is TGTGCCAGCAGCCGCCTTGCGAACACCGGGGAGCTGTTTTTT. The gene calls are TRBV7-3 and TRBJ2-2; no firm D call. Germline CDR1 and CDR2: SGHTA and FQGTGA. V lost 5 bases to trimming and J lost 0 bases, with 7 bases between them. The CDR3 consists of 14 residues.

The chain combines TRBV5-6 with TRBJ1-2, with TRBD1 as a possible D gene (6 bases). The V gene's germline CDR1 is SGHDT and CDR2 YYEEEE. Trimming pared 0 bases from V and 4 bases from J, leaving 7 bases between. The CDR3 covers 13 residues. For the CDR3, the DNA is TGTGCCAGCAGCTTGGGAGGGGGCTATGGCTACACCTTC. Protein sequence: CASSLGGGYGYTF.

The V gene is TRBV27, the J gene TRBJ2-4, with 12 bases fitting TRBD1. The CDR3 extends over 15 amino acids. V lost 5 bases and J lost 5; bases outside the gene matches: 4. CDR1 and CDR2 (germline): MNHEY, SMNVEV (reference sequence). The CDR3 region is CASSRDRGRENIQYF. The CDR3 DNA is TGTGCCAGCAGTAGGGACAGGGGGCGCGAAAACATTCAGTACTTC.

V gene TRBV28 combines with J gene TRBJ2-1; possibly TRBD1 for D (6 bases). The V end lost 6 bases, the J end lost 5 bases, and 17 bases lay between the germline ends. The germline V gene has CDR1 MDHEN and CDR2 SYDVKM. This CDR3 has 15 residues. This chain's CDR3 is CASRPYRDHDNEQFF. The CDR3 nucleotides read TGTGCCAGCAGACCATACAGGGATCACGACAATGAGCAGTTCTTC.

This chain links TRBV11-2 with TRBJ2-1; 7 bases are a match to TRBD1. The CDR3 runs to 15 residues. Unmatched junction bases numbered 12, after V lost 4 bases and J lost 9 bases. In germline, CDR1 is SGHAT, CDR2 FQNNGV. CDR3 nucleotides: TGTGCCAGCAGCTCGTGGGGACAGTATTCTCGTGAGCAGTTCTTC. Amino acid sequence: CASSSWGQYSREQFF.

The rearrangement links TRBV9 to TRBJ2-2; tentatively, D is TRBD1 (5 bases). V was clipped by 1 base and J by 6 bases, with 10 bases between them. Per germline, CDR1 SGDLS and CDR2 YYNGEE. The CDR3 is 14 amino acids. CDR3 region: CASSVTGQPGELFF. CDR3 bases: TGTGCCAGCAGCGTAACAGGTCAACCCGGGGAGCTGTTTTTT. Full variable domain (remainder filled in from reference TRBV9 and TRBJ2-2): DSGVTQTPKHLITATGQRVTLRCSPRSGDLSVYWYQQSLDQGLQFLIQYYNGEERAKGNILERFSAQQFPDLHSELNLSSLELGDSALYFCASSVTGQPGELFFGEGSRLTVL.

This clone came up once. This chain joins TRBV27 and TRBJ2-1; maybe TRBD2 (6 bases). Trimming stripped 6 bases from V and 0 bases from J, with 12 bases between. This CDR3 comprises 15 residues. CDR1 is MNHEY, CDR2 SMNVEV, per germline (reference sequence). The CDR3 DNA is TGTGCCAGCAGCTGGGACTTTAGCTCCTACAATGAGCAGTTCTTC. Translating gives CASSWDFSSYNEQFF.

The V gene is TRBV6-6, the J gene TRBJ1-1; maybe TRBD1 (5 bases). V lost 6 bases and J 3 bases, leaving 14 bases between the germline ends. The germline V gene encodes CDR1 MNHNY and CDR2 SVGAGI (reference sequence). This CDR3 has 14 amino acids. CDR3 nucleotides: TGTGCCAGCAGCACCAAGAGGGGAGACACTGAAGCTTTCTTT. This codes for CASSTKRGDTEAFF.

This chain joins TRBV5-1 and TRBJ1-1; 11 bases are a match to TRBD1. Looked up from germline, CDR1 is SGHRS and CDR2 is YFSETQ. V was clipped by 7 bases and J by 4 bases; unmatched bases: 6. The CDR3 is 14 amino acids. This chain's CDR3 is CASRDRGLSTEAFF. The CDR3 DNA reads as TGCGCCAGCCGGGACAGGGGGTTGAGCACTGAAGCTTTCTTT.

CDR3 loop: CATRTGAPSATEAFF. The CDR3 nucleotides read TGTGCCACCAGAACAGGGGCCCCTTCGGCCACTGAAGCTTTCTTT. The V and J genes are TRBV15 and TRBJ1-1; the match to TRBD1 covers 7 bases. Germline-derived CDR1 and CDR2 are LNHNV and YYDKDF (reference sequence). This CDR3 is 15 amino acids long. V lost 6 bases and J lost 4; bases outside the gene matches: 11.

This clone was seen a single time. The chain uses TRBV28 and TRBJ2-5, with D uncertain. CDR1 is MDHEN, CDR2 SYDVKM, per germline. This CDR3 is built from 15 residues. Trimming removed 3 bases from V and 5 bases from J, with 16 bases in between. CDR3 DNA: TGTGCCAGCAGTTTCCGCCGGGCAGGCCGGGAGACCCAGTACTTC. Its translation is CASSFRRAGRETQYF.

CDR3 residues: CASSFGQGYGYTF. The DNA for the CDR3 is TGTGCCAGCAGTTTCGGACAGGGTTATGGCTACACCTTC. The chain uses TRBV6-5 and TRBJ1-2; the match to TRBD1 covers 8 bases. CDR1 and CDR2 (germline): MNHEY, SVGAGI. J gave up 5 bases and V 4 bases, and 3 bases lay outside the gene matches. The CDR3 consists of 13 residues.

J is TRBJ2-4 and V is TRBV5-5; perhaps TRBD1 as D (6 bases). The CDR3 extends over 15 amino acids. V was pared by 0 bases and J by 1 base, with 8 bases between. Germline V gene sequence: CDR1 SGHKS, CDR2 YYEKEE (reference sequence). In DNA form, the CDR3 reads TGTGCCAGCAGCTTGGGAGGGGGTGCCAAAAACATTCAGTACTTC. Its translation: CASSLGGGAKNIQYF.

This CDR3 reads CASSLGTGLGGLDTQYF. The CDR3 coding sequence is TGTGCCAGCAGCTTGGGAACCGGACTAGGGGGATTAGATACGCAGTATTTT. This chain joins TRBV5-8 and TRBJ2-3; the D gene is possibly TRBD2 (7 bases). This CDR3 is built from 17 residues. CDR1 and CDR2 (germline): SGHTS, YDEGEE. The V gene lost 0 bases and the J gene lost 5 bases, with 19 bases spanning the gap.

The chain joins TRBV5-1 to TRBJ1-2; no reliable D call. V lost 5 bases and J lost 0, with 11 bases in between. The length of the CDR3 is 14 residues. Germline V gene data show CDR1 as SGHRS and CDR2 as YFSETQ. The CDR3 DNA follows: TGCGCCAGCAGAACCAACCAGGCTAACTATGGCTACACCTTC. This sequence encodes CASRTNQANYGYTF.

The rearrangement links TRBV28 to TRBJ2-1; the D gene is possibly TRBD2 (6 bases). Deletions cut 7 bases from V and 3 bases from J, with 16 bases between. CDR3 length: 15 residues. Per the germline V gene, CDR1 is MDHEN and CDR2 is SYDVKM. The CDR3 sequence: CASTRGNWDYNEQFF. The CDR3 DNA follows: TGTGCCAGCACCCGCGGGAATTGGGACTACAATGAGCAGTTCTTC.

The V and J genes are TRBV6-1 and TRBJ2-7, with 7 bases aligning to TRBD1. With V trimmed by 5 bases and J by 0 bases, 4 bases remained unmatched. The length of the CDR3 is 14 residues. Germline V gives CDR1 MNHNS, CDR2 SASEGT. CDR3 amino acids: CASSKRTGSYEQYF. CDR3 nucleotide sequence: TGTGCCAGCAGTAAAAGGACAGGCTCCTACGAGCAGTACTTC.

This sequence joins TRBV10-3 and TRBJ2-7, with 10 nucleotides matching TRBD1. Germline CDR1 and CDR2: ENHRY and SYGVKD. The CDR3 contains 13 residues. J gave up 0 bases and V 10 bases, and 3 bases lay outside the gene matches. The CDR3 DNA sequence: TGTGCCACGACAGGGGGCGTCTCCTACGAGCAGTACTTC. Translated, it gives CATTGGVSYEQYF.

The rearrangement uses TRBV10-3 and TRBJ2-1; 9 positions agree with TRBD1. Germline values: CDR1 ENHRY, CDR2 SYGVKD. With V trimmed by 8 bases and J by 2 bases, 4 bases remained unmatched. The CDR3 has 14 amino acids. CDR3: CAIGDRGAYNEQFF. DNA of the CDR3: TGTGCCATCGGCGACAGGGGGGCCTACAATGAGCAGTTCTTC.

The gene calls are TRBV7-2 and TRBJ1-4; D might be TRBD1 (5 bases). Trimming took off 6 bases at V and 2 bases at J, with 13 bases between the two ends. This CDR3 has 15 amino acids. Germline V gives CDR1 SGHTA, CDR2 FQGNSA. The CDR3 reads CASSPQGTTNEKLFF. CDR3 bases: TGTGCCAGCAGTCCCCAGGGTACGACTAATGAAAAACTGTTTTTT. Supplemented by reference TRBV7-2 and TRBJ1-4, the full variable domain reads GAGVSQSPSNKVTEKGKDVELRCDPISGHTALYWYRQSLGQGLEFLIYFQGNSAPDKSGLPSDRFSAERTGGSVSTLTIQRTQQEDSAVYLCASSPQGTTNEKLFFGSGTQLSVL.